Below, 28 T cell receptor beta chains from the same sample are listed, as sequenced in a study of T cell responses to AZD1222 COVID-19 vaccine (dated by TCRdb to the early 2020s). Per the publication, the time point label means: about 28 days (+/-7) after the second vaccine dose. The method was the immunoSEQ multiplex PCR assay. In TCRdb, the immuneACCESS table is reduced to in-frame sequences with V and J assigned. These tables do not hold every clone; where another copy was compared, an unresolved V gene accounts for under half, and the others remain unexplained. The sample yields over 130,000 clones; 92% were counted once. 3.3% of the sample goes to the ten largest clones. The source was peripheral blood, collected 28 days after the second AZD1222 dose. The receptors were gathered from an adult who received the AZD1222 COVID-19 vaccine.

This chain connects TRBV9 to TRBJ2-1; unclear D gene. In germline, CDR1 is SGDLS, CDR2 YYNGEE. Trimming shortened V by 0 bases and J by 7 bases, and 8 bases separated the two germline ends. CDR3 length equals 13 residues. In nucleotides, the CDR3 is TGTGCCAGCAGCGTAGGTCCGAAGAATGAGCAGTTCTTC. Its protein product is CASSVGPKNEQFF.

The count of this clone is one. V gene TRBV5-1 combines with J gene TRBJ2-7; 8 bases align to TRBD1. After removal of 2 bases from V and 6 bases from J, the junction contained 1 base not matched to a gene. The germline V gene encodes CDR1 SGHRS and CDR2 YFSETQ. The CDR3 covers 12 residues. The CDR3 DNA reads as TGCGCCAGCAGCTTAGACAGGGGCGAGCAGTACTTC. Encoded protein: CASSLDRGEQYF.

The chain is built from TRBV10-1 and TRBJ2-7; D assignment may be TRBD1 or TRBD2 (5 bases each). The length of the CDR3 is 16 residues. V was cut by 3 bases and J by 3 bases, with 18 bases left in between. The germline V gene encodes CDR1 WNHNN and CDR2 SYGVQD (reference sequence). The CDR3 reads CASSEHQGLGDYEQYF. CDR3 nucleotide sequence: TGCGCCAGCAGTGAACACCAAGGGCTGGGGGACTACGAGCAGTACTTC.

V and J are TRBV5-1 and TRBJ2-3, with 12 bases lining up with TRBD2. This CDR3 is built from 16 residues. From germline, CDR1 is SGHRS and CDR2 YFSETQ. V was clipped by 8 bases and J by 5 bases; unmatched bases: 12. CDR3 in amino acids: CASRLSEGLAGDTQYF. CDR3 sequence (DNA): TGCGCCAGTAGACTTTCGGAGGGACTAGCGGGAGATACGCAGTATTTT.

The gene calls are TRBV6-5 and TRBJ2-6; no clear D gene. V lost 4 bases to trimming and J lost 2 bases, with 0 bases between them. Per the germline V gene, CDR1 is MNHEY and CDR2 is SVGAGI. This CDR3 has 12 residues. CDR3 in amino acids: CASSSGANVLTF. The CDR3 DNA sequence: TGTGCCAGCAGTTCTGGGGCCAACGTCCTGACTTTC.

The gene calls are TRBV7-2 and TRBJ2-3; D unresolved. The germline gives CDR1 SGHTA, CDR2 FQGNSA. Trimming shortened V by 5 bases and J by 5 bases, and 8 bases separated the two germline ends. This CDR3 contains 12 residues. CDR3 protein: CASSLARDTQYF. The DNA for the CDR3 is TGTGCCAGCAGCCTCGCACGAGATACGCAGTATTTT.

This clone was seen once. The V call is TRBV3-1 (or the pseudogene TRBV3-2), the J call TRBJ2-7; TRBD2 might be the D (6 bases). The ends were cut back, 4 bases at V and 1 base at J, with 20 bases in the middle. The CDR3 contains 17 residues. CDR1 LGHDT and CDR2 YNNKEL come from the germline V gene (reference sequence). The CDR3 DNA reads as TGTGCCAGCAGCCTGGGGCGGTTCGGGGGAAAGTCCTACGAGCAGTACTTC. As protein: CASSLGRFGGKSYEQYF.

The chain recombines TRBV19 with TRBJ2-2; D might be TRBD2 (6 bases). This CDR3 has 16 residues. V was shortened by 7 bases and J by 1 base, with 16 bases between the two germline ends. Germline values: CDR1 LNHDA, CDR2 SQIVND (reference sequence). The CDR3 is CASTTIGGQNTGELFF. The CDR3 bases are TGTGCCAGTACCACCATCGGGGGTCAGAACACCGGGGAGCTGTTTTTT.

The chain is built from TRBV27 and TRBJ2-2; 10 bases line up with TRBD1. The length of the CDR3 is 16 residues. CDR1 and CDR2 (germline): MNHEY, SMNVEV (reference sequence). J was trimmed by 0 bases and V by 5 bases; bases with no gene match: 3. CDR3 protein: CASSVGQGANTGELFF. CDR3 sequence (DNA): TGTGCCAGCAGTGTCGGACAGGGGGCGAACACCGGGGAGCTGTTTTTT.

CDR3 amino acids: CSAYPDSGTKAEAFF. The CDR3 nucleotides are TGCAGCGCCTACCCTGACAGCGGGACCAAGGCTGAAGCTTTCTTT. The chain couples TRBV29-1 to TRBJ1-1; possible D gene TRBD1, 5 bases. V was cut by 7 bases and J by 6 bases, with 24 bases left in between. The CDR3 covers 15 residues. From germline, CDR1 is SQVTM and CDR2 ANQGSEA. Full variable domain (rest looked up from reference TRBV29-1 and TRBJ1-1): SAVISQKPSRDICQRGTSLTIQCQVDSQVTMMFWYRQQPGQSLTLIATANQGSEATYESGFVIDKFPISRPNLTFSTLTVSNMSPEDSSIYLCSAYPDSGTKAEAFFGQGTRLTVV.

The V gene is TRBV6-5, the J gene TRBJ1-1; D gene unclear. V lost 8 bases to trimming and J lost 7 bases, with 11 bases between them. Germline CDR1 is MNHEY and CDR2 is SVGAGI. There are 11 residues in the CDR3. In DNA form, the CDR3 reads TGTGCCAGCCTCGGTGGGAGTGAAGCTTTCTTT. Translating gives CASLGGSEAFF.

V gene TRBV5-4 combines with J gene TRBJ2-7, with a tentative D call TRBD2 (5 bases). The CDR3 is made up of 12 amino acids. Trimming stripped 7 bases from V and 3 bases from J, with 11 bases between. Germline loops: CDR1 SGHNT, CDR2 YYREEE (reference sequence). CDR3 amino acids: CASGREHYEQYF. The CDR3 nucleotides are TGTGCCAGCGGCCGGGAACACTACGAGCAGTACTTC.

The V and J genes are TRBV12-3 or TRBV12-4 and TRBJ2-7, with TRBD1 matching over 8 bases. There are 13 residues in the CDR3. Losses at the gene ends were 6 bases for V and 5 bases for J; bases not matched to a gene: 6. This CDR3 reads CASRGTGAHEQYF. For the CDR3, the DNA is TGTGCCAGCAGAGGGACAGGTGCCCACGAGCAGTACTTC.

This chain connects TRBV10-3 to TRBJ1-1; D remains ambiguous. This CDR3 has 13 amino acids. Trimming pared 6 bases from V and 1 base from J, leaving 9 bases between. Germline V gene sequence: CDR1 ENHRY, CDR2 SYGVKD. DNA of the CDR3: TGTGCCATCAGGTACGGAGCGAACACTGAAGCTTTCTTT. Protein sequence: CAIRYGANTEAFF.

The chain employs TRBV30 and TRBJ2-2, with D unresolved. This CDR3 spans 16 amino acids. V was cut by 0 bases and J by 5 bases, with 16 bases left in between. Germline lookup yields CDR1 GTSNPN and CDR2 SVGIG (reference sequence). The CDR3 sequence: CAWSVLLDGTTGELFF. In DNA form, the CDR3 reads TGTGCCTGGAGTGTACTCCTGGACGGAACTACCGGGGAGCTGTTTTTT.

The chain combines TRBV2 with TRBJ1-5; possibly TRBD1 for D (5 bases). This CDR3 region has 15 residues. V was cut by 11 bases and J by 2 bases, with 19 bases left in between. The V gene's germline CDR1 is SNHLY and CDR2 FYNNEI. CDR3 protein: CAGAAGVGGNQPQHF. DNA for the CDR3: TGTGCCGGGGCGGCGGGCGTGGGTGGCAATCAGCCCCAGCATTTT.

The rearrangement joins TRBV30 to TRBJ1-5; D remains unclear. The CDR3 covers 15 residues. CDR1 and CDR2 (germline): GTSNPN, SVGIG (reference sequence). V shed 1 base and J shed 2 bases, with 12 bases lying between them. CDR3 nucleotides: TGTGCCTGGAGTGGAAAGGAGGCGGGCAATCAGCCCCAGCATTTT. It specifies CAWSGKEAGNQPQHF.

This chain joins TRBV29-1 and TRBJ1-1; 8 bases fit TRBD1. Germline CDR1 is SQVTM and CDR2 is ANQGSEA. Trimming removed 4 bases from V and 11 bases from J; junction bases left unmatched: 12. The CDR3 covers 13 residues. Here the CDR3 reads CSVVPGGAGGAFF. Written as DNA, the CDR3 is TGCAGCGTTGTCCCAGGGGGCGCGGGGGGGGCTTTCTTT.

The chain employs TRBV3-1 (or the pseudogene TRBV3-2) and TRBJ2-1; 8 nucleotides agree with TRBD1. There are 16 residues in the CDR3. V lost 1 base and J lost 5; bases outside the gene matches: 7. Germline V CDR1 and CDR2: LGHDT, YNNKEL (reference sequence). CDR3 amino acids: CASSQGTGPRHNEQFF. The CDR3 coding sequence is TGTGCCAGCAGCCAAGGGACAGGGCCACGACACAATGAGCAGTTCTTC.

V is TRBV11-3 and J is TRBJ2-3; D is unclear. Trimming stripped 5 bases from V and 3 bases from J, with 15 bases between. Germline CDR1 is SGHNT and CDR2 is YENEEA. CDR3 length equals 15 residues. In DNA, the CDR3 is TGTGCCAGCAGCCCGGGTGGAGTCACGACAGATACGCAGTATTTT. Amino acid sequence: CASSPGGVTTDTQYF.

The CDR3 loop is CASSENRDRWETNYGYTF. The CDR3 DNA follows: TGTGCCAGCAGTGAAAACCGGGACAGGTGGGAAACTAACTATGGCTACACCTTC. The chain combines TRBV2 with TRBJ1-2; 8 nucleotides agree with TRBD1. The CDR3 length is 18 residues. Germline loops: CDR1 SNHLY, CDR2 FYNNEI. V was pared by 2 bases and J by 0 bases, with 11 bases of the junction left unmatched.

The V gene is TRBV7-9, the J gene TRBJ2-5, with no clear D. From germline, CDR1 is SEHNR and CDR2 FQNEAQ (reference sequence). This CDR3 is 12 amino acids long. V lost 0 bases to trimming and J lost 5 bases, with 4 bases between them. The DNA of the CDR3 is TGTGCCAGCAGCTTAGCTTCGGAGACCCAGTACTTC. Protein product: CASSLASETQYF.

The genes are TRBV24-1 and TRBJ1-1, with D perhaps TRBD1 (5 bases). The CDR3 runs 13 residues. Trimming cost V 10 bases and J 4 bases, with 15 bases left between them. Germline-derived CDR1 and CDR2 are KGHDR and SFDVKD. CDR3 amino acids: CATAPGLGTEAFF. Here the CDR3 DNA reads TGTGCCACGGCTCCGGGGCTTGGCACTGAAGCTTTCTTT.

V usage is TRBV6-5 and J usage is TRBJ2-1; D may be TRBD1 or TRBD2 (6 bases each). V shed 7 bases and J shed 7 bases, with 20 bases lying between them. CDR1 is MNHEY and CDR2 is SVGAGI in the germline V gene. The CDR3 has 15 amino acids. The CDR3 DNA is TGTGCCAGCACCCAAAGGGGGGAGTTCCTAAATGAGCAGTTCTTC. Amino acids: CASTQRGEFLNEQFF.

The chain is built from TRBV19 and TRBJ2-7; 9 bases map to TRBD1. Germline assignment: CDR1 LNHDA and CDR2 SQIVND (reference sequence). J gave up 3 bases and V 5 bases, and 8 bases lay outside the gene matches. This CDR3 is 15 amino acids long. The CDR3 loop is CASSEGQGRIYEQYF. The CDR3 coding sequence is TGTGCCAGTAGTGAGGGACAGGGAAGAATCTACGAGCAGTACTTC.

The rearrangement joins TRBV21-1 to TRBJ2-3; the table's D call of TRBD2 was not tested on the DNA. TRBV21-1 is designated a pseudogene. The CDR3 has 17 residues. The CDR3, as DNA: TGTGCCAGCAGCAAAAAGTTGACTAGCGGGCTCACAGATACGCAGTATTTT. It translates to CASSKKLTSGLTDTQYF.

The chain carries TRBV7-9 and TRBJ1-4, with TRBD1 identical over 9 bases. V dropped 5 bases and J dropped 1; count of bases not matched to a gene: 2. This CDR3 comprises 15 residues. In germline, CDR1 is SEHNR, CDR2 FQNEAQ (reference sequence). This CDR3 reads CASSPTGGTNEKLFF. In DNA, the CDR3 is TGTGCCAGCAGCCCGACAGGGGGAACTAATGAAAAACTGTTTTTT.

The gene calls are TRBV28 and TRBJ1-1; 10 nucleotides match TRBD1. The junction had 1 base not matched to a gene; V was cut back by 3 bases and J by 9 bases. Germline CDR1 reads MDHEN; CDR2 reads SYDVKM. This CDR3 has 12 amino acids. The CDR3 DNA reads TGTGCCAGCAGTTTGGGACAGGGGAAAGCTTTCTTT. Translating gives CASSLGQGKAFF.